This TCR beta chain appears in the sequencing data of a study of T cell repertoires in aging, cancer and after chemotherapy (dated by TCRdb to about 2019). With regard to the full study: Donors were distributed across six age groups ranging from 30 or younger to 70 or older, with at least three individuals included per group. The study profiled peripheral blood TCR beta repertoires from healthy donors and cancer patients to examine immunoaging and T cell reconstitution after chemotherapy. Alongside some 96 healthy donors serving as a reference group, the cohort included approximately 220 cancer patients, of whom roughly 92 had hematological cancers and more than 110 had solid cancers. In the solid tumor group, paired pre- and post-chemotherapy samples were obtained from brain tumor (glioblastoma) patients receiving temozolomide-based therapy. In total, the full dataset held several million TCR reads. Study-wide conclusions, independent of this receptor: An increase in median generation probability over the chemotherapy interval was observed in both cancer cohorts, suggesting that the repertoire was reconstituted through rebound thymic output. According to the authors, the repertoire data do not permit conclusions about immunological memory after chemotherapy. In healthy donors, the decline in TCR diversity with age was mainly due to loss of richness, whereas in cancer patients loss of evenness also played a role. Significantly lower blood TCR diversity and higher clonality were observed in untreated patients with hematological or solid cancers than in age-matched healthy donors.

Rearranged TRB sequences spanning V, D and J segments were amplified in a multiplex touch-down PCR with a mixed TRB-A/B primer pool. Illumina adapters and sample indices were attached to the amplicons through two consecutive PCR reactions run with Phusion HS II polymerase. The amplicons were purified from gel with the NucleoSpin Gel and PCR Clean-up kit and then assessed with Qubit and an Agilent 2100 Bioanalyzer. Sequencing of the libraries was done on an Illumina MiSeq with paired-end, single-indexed 600-cycle runs. The authors' pipeline ran thus. MiXCR versions 2.12 and 3.0.5 were used to process the TRB sequences. Each unique CDR3 nucleotide sequence was counted as one clone, and only productive sequences with at least two reads were retained. Repertoire metrics included Shannon diversity, evenness, clonality (one minus evenness), and alpha-parameterized diversity profiles from alpha 0 to 5. The IGoR algorithm was used to calculate generation probabilities of clones in the paired pre- and post-chemotherapy samples. TCRdb trimmed the raw reads at Q25, called clones with MiXCR and kept productive beta chains. All rows with the same CDR3 protein become a single entry with the most common DNA and genes. The V and J calls here are based on TCRdb, not the publication. This sample lists approximately 20,000 distinct CDR3 sequences; roughly 37% were detected once. The ten largest account for roughly 18% of the sample.

Note on this clonotype: Its antigen is still unknown. No much larger clone is present one base from it, and per-base qualities are unavailable.

Genomic DNA extracted from peripheral blood, rather than sorted cells or RNA, was used as the source for amplification of TCR beta rearrangements. The sample taken for sequencing was blood. This receptor was taken from a human donor with a solid tumor.

The DNA is as follows: TGCGCCAGCAGCTTGGCGACTAGCGGGGGCCGTCCCTACGAGCAGTACTTC. It codes for CASSLATSGGRPYEQYF. The chain is made from TRBV5-1 and TRBJ2-7, and TRBD2 aligns with 12 junction nucleotides. CDR1 and CDR2 are drawn from the germline V gene: SGHRS, YFSETQ. V trim: 0 bases; J trim: 2 bases; unmatched bases: 6. Spanning cysteine to phenylalanine, the CDR3 consists of 17 amino acids. The sequence is cut down to CDR3 DNA, 51 bases in frame from base 1.